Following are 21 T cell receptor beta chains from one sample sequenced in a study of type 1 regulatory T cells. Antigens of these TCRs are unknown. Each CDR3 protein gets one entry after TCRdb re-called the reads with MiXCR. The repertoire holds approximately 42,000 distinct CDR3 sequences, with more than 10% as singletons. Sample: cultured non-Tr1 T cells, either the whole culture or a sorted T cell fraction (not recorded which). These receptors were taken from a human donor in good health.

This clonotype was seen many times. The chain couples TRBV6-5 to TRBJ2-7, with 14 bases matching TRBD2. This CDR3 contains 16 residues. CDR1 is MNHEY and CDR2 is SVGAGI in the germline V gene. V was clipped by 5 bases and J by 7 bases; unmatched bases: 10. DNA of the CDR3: TGTGCCAGCAGTCCGACCGGGACTAGCGGGAGTCGAGAGCAGTACTTC. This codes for CASSPTGTSGSREQYF.

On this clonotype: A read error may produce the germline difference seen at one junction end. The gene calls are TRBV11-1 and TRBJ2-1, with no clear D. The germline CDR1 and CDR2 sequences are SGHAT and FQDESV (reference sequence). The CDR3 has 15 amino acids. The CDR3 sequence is CASRLGWSSYNEQFF. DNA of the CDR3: TGTGCCAGCAGATTAGGGTGGAGCTCCTACAATGAGCAGTTCTTC.

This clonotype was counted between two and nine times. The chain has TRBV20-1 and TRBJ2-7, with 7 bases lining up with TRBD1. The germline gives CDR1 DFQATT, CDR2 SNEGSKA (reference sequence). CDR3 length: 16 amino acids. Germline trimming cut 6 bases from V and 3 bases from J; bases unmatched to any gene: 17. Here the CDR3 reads CSAPKVQTGLYYEQYF. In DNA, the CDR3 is TGCAGTGCCCCCAAGGTTCAGACAGGGCTCTACTACGAGCAGTACTTC.

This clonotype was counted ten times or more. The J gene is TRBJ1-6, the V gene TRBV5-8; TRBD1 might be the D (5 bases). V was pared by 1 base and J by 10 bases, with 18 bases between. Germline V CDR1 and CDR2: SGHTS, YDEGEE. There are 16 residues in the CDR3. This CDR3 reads CASSLPQAGVYSPLHF. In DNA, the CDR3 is TGTGCCAGCAGCTTGCCGCAAGCGGGGGTTTACTCACCCCTCCACTTT.

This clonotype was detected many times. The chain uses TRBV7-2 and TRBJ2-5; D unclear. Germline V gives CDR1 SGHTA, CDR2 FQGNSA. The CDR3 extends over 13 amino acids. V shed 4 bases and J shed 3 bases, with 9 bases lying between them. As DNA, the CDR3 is TGTGCCAGCAGCTACCGATTCGAAGAGACCCAGTACTTC. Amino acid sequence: CASSYRFEETQYF.

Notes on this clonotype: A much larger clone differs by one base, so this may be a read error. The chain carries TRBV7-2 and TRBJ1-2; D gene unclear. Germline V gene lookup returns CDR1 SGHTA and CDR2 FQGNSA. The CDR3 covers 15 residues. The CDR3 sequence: CASTSGGGSNYSYTF. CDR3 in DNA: TGTGCCAGCACCAGTGGAGGAGGCAGTAACTATAGCTACACCTTC.

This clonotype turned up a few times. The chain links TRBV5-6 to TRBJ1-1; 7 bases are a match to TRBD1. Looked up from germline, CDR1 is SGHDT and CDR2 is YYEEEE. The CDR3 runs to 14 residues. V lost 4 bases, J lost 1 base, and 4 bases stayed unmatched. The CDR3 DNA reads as TGTGCCAGCAGCGGTAGACAGGGGAACACTGAAGCTTTCTTT. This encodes CASSGRQGNTEAFF.

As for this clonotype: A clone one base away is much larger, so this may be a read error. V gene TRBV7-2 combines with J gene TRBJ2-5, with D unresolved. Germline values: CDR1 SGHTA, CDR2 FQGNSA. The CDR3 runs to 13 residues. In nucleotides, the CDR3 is TGTGCCAACAGCTTAGTTCGTGCAGAGACCCAGTACTTC. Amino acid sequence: CANSLVRAETQYF.

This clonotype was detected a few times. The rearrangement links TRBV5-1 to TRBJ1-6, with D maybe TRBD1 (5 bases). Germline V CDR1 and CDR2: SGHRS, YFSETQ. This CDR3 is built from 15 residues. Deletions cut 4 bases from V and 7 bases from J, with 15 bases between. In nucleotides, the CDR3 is TGCGCCAGCAGCGCCCGGGACGGACGAAATTCACCCCTCCACTTT. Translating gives CASSARDGRNSPLHF.

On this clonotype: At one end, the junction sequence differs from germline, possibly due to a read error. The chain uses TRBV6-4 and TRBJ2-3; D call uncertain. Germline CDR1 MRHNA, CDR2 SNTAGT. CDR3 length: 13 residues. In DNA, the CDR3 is TGTGTCAGCAGTCACAAGACTTTAGATACGCAGTATTTT. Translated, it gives CVSSHKTLDTQYF.

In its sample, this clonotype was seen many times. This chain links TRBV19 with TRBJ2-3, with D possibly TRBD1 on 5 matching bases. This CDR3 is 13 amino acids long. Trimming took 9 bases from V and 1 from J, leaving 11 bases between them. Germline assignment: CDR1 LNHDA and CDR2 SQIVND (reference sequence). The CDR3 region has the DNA TGTGCCAGCAGCACGACAGGCACAGATACGCAGTATTTT. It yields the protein CASSTTGTDTQYF.

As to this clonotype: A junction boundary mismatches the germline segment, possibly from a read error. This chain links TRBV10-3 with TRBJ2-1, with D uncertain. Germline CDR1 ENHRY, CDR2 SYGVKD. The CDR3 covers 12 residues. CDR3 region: CATSESGNEQFF. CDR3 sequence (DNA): TGTGCCACCAGTGAGTCTGGCAATGAGCAGTTCTTC.

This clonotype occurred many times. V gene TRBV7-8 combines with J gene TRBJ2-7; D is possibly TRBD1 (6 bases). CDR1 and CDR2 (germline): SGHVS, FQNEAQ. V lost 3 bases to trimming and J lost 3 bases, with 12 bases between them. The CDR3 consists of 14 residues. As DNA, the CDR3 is TGTGCCAGCAGCTTGTTGGGGGCAAACTACGAGCAGTACTTC. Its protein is CASSLLGANYEQYF. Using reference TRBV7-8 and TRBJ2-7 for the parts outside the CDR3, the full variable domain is GAGVSQSPRYKVAKRGQDVALRCDPISGHVSLFWYQQALGQGPEFLTYFQNEAQLDKSGLPSDRFFAERPEGSVSTLKIQRTQQEDSAVYLCASSLLGANYEQYFGPGTRLTVT.

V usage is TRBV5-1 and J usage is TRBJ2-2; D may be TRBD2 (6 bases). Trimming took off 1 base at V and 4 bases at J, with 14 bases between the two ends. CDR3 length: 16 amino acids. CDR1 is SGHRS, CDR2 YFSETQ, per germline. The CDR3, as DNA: TGCGCCAGCAGCTTGTTTACTAGCACAGGCACCGGGGAGCTGTTTTTT. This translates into CASSLFTSTGTGELFF.

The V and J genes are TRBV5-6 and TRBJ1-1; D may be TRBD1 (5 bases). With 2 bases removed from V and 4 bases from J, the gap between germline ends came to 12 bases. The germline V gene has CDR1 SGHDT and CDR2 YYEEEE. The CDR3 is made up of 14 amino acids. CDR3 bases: TGTGCCAGCAGCTTAACCCAGGGAACCACTGAAGCTTTCTTT. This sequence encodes CASSLTQGTTEAFF.

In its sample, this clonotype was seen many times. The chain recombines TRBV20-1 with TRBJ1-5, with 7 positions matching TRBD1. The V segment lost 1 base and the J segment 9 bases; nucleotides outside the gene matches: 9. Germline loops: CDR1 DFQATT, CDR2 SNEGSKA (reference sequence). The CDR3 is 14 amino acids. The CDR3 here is CSARAVQGPGPQHF. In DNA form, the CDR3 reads TGCAGTGCTAGAGCCGTACAGGGGCCCGGGCCCCAGCATTTT.

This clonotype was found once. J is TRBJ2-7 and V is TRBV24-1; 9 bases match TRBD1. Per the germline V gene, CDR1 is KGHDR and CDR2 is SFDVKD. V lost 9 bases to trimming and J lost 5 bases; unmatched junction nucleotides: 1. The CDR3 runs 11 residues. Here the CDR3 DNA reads TGTGCCACCCGGGACAGGGACGAGCAGTACTTC. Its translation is CATRDRDEQYF.

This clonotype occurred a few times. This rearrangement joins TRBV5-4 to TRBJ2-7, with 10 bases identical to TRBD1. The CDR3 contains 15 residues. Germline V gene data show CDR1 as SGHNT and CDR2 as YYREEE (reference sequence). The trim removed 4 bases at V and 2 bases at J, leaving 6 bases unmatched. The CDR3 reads CASSQGQGSPYEQYF. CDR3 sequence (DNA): TGTGCCAGCAGCCAGGGACAGGGGAGTCCCTACGAGCAGTACTTC.

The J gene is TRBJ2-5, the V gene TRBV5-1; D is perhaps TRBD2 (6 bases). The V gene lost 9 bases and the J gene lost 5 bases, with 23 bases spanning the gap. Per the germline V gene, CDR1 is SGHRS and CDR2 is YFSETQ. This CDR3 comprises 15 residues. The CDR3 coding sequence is TGCGCCACCATGCGAACGGGGGAGTCTGGGGAGACCCAGTACTTC. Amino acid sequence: CATMRTGESGETQYF.

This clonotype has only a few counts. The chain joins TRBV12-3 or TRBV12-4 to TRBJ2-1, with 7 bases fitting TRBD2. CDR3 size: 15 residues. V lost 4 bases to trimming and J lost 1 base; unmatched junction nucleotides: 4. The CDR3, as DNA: TGTGCCAGCAGTTACTCGGGGGGATCCTACAATGAGCAGTTCTTC. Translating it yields CASSYSGGSYNEQFF.

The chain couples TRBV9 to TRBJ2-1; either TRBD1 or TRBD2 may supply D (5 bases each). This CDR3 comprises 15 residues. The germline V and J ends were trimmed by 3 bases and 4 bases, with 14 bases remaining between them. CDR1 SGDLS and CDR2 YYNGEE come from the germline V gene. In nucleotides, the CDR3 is TGTGCCAGCAGCGCCTACGGGGCCGCGTACAATGAGCAGTTCTTC. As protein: CASSAYGAAYNEQFF.